One sample yielded the 23 T cell receptor beta chains listed below, sequenced in a study of CD8 T cells in ankylosing spondylitis. TCRdb reprocessed the 5' RACE reads with MiXCR, giving one entry per CDR3 protein. The profile covers over 110,000 distinct CDR3 sequences, with roughly 8.3% appearing a single time and approximately 7% taken by the ten largest. Material: synovial fluid, either unsorted or a sorted T cell fraction (not recorded which). The receptor source for this set is a male donor with ankylosing spondylitis.

This rearrangement joins TRBV7-3 to TRBJ1-2; no clear D. There are 13 residues in the CDR3. The V and J ends lost 5 bases and 4 bases respectively, with 11 bases between them. Germline V gene sequence: CDR1 SGHTA, CDR2 FQGTGA. CDR3 in DNA: TGTGCCAGCAGCCCGAACAGAGCCTATGGCTACACCTTC. It translates to CASSPNRAYGYTF.

This clonotype was seen ten or more times. This chain links TRBV9 with TRBJ1-1, with 7 bases that match TRBD1. Per germline, CDR1 SGDLS and CDR2 YYNGEE. V trimming: 7 bases; J trimming: 1 base; junction bases outside the gene matches: 19. The CDR3 is 18 amino acids. CDR3 DNA sequence: TGTGCCAGCCCCAGAACAAGACAGGGCCGAAAGTGGAACACTGAAGCTTTCTTT. Its protein is CASPRTRQGRKWNTEAFF.

This clonotype was seen ten or more times. The chain carries TRBV10-3 and TRBJ2-1, with D uncertain. This CDR3 spans 13 amino acids. Germline CDR1 and CDR2: ENHRY and SYGVKD. The ends were cut back, 3 bases at V and 6 bases at J, with 9 bases in the middle. In nucleotides, the CDR3 is TGTGCCATCAGTGAAGGACCCCCCAATGAGCAGTTCTTC. Amino acid sequence: CAISEGPPNEQFF.

The sample holds many counts of this clonotype. The rearrangement uses TRBV5-1 and TRBJ2-7, with D perhaps TRBD1 (7 bases). CDR1 and CDR2 from the germline V gene are SGHRS and YFSETQ. The CDR3 is 16 residues long. V lost 2 bases to trimming and J lost 4 bases, with 19 bases between them. This chain's CDR3 is CASSFGPTGRTYEQYF. The CDR3 region has the DNA TGCGCCAGCAGCTTTGGTCCGACAGGGAGGACTTACGAGCAGTACTTC.

In this sample, this clonotype turned up many times. This chain links TRBV12-3 or TRBV12-4 with TRBJ2-7, with D perhaps matching TRBD1 (7 bases). The ends were cut back, 5 bases at V and 6 bases at J, with 20 bases in the middle. The CDR3 is 15 amino acids. CDR3 DNA: TGTGCCAGCAGTCCCCAGGGGGGAATGAAGGCCGAGCAGTACTTC. As protein: CASSPQGGMKAEQYF.

V is TRBV30 and J is TRBJ2-5; the match to TRBD2 covers 8 bases. Germline V gene data show CDR1 as GTSNPN and CDR2 as SVGIG (reference sequence). The CDR3 is 14 amino acids. The ends lost 1 base at V and 5 bases at J; junction bases unmatched: 6. The CDR3, as DNA: TGTGCCTGGAGTGGAGGCGGGAGGTGGGAGACCCAGTACTTC. Its protein product is CAWSGGGRWETQYF.

The CDR3 protein is CASAGLNSPLHF. The CDR3 DNA follows: TGTGCCAGTGCAGGTCTTAATTCACCCCTCCACTTT. This chain joins TRBV6-6 and TRBJ1-6; D not resolved. Trimming shortened V by 9 bases and J by 6 bases, and 9 bases separated the two germline ends. Per the germline V gene, CDR1 is MNHNY and CDR2 is SVGAGI (reference sequence). The CDR3 length is 12 residues.

There are a few counts of this clonotype. The chain links TRBV7-2 to TRBJ1-1; D uncertain. The CDR3 totals 11 residues. Per the germline V gene, CDR1 is SGHTA and CDR2 is FQGNSA. V was pared by 5 bases and J by 11 bases, with 12 bases between. CDR3 protein: CASSPAVGAFF. CDR3 nucleotides: TGTGCCAGCAGCCCCGCAGTGGGTGCTTTCTTT.

This sequence joins TRBV3-1 and TRBJ1-1; D might be TRBD1 (6 bases). The ends were cut back, 4 bases at V and 2 bases at J, with 8 bases in the middle. CDR1 and CDR2 from the germline V gene are LGHDT and YNNKEL (reference sequence). This CDR3 region has 13 residues. DNA of the CDR3: TGTGCCAGCAGCCGACAGGAAAACACTGAAGCTTTCTTT. It encodes CASSRQENTEAFF.

The sample holds a few counts of this clonotype. The chain is built from TRBV28 and TRBJ2-5; 13 bases agree with TRBD2. CDR3 length: 14 residues. Germline V gene lookup returns CDR1 MDHEN and CDR2 SYDVKM. Germline trimming cut 6 bases from V and 5 bases from J; bases unmatched to any gene: 3. The chain's CDR3 is CASSQLAGGETQYF. CDR3 DNA: TGTGCCAGCAGCCAACTAGCGGGAGGGGAGACCCAGTACTTC.

This clonotype has a count of ten or more. The genes are TRBV11-1 and TRBJ2-4, with D perhaps matching TRBD1 or TRBD2 (6 bases each). Germline V CDR1 and CDR2: SGHAT, FQDESV (reference sequence). Trimming pared 2 bases from V and 3 bases from J, leaving 20 bases between. This CDR3 contains 18 residues. For the CDR3, the DNA is TGTGCCAGCAGCTTACGTCGGGGAGGCAGGGGAGACAAAAACATTCAGTACTTC. Its protein product is CASSLRRGGRGDKNIQYF.

There are many counts of this clonotype. The CDR3 region has the DNA TGTGCCAGCAGTTCCGGGACAGTACTTACAGATACGCAGTATTTT. Encoded protein: CASSSGTVLTDTQYF. The chain combines TRBV12-3 or TRBV12-4 with TRBJ2-3, with 7 bases fitting TRBD1. CDR3 length: 15 residues. Unmatched junction bases numbered 7, after V lost 4 bases and J lost 3 bases.

This clonotype was observed at least ten times. V usage is TRBV18 and J usage is TRBJ2-3; 7 bases match TRBD1. Germline loops: CDR1 KGHSH, CDR2 LQKENI. CDR3 size: 14 residues. J gave up 4 bases and V 3 bases, and 4 bases lay outside the gene matches. This chain's CDR3 is CASSPTGKPDTQYF. CDR3 in DNA: TGTGCCAGCTCACCGACAGGGAAGCCAGATACGCAGTATTTT.

CDR3 sequence: CASSSGQSGANVLTF. The CDR3 DNA follows: TGCGCCAGCAGCTCAGGACAGAGTGGGGCCAACGTCCTGACTTTC. The chain employs TRBV5-1 and TRBJ2-6, with D maybe TRBD1 (6 bases). Germline V gene data show CDR1 as SGHRS and CDR2 as YFSETQ. V was clipped by 3 bases and J by 3 bases, with 10 bases between them. The CDR3 sequence is 15 residues long.

This clonotype occurred many times. The chain recombines TRBV5-1 with TRBJ2-3, with 7 bases lining up with TRBD1. From germline, CDR1 is SGHRS and CDR2 YFSETQ. The V segment lost 3 bases and the J segment 1 base; nucleotides outside the gene matches: 5. The CDR3 runs 15 residues. The CDR3 sequence is CASSYTGQRTDTQYF. CDR3 sequence (DNA): TGCGCCAGCAGCTATACGGGACAGCGCACAGATACGCAGTATTTT.

The chain has TRBV28 and TRBJ1-4; 9 nucleotides match TRBD1. V was clipped by 9 bases and J by 6 bases; unmatched bases: 5. The CDR3 has 13 amino acids. The germline CDR1 and CDR2 sequences are MDHEN and SYDVKM. CDR3 nucleotide sequence: TGTGCCAGTGGACAGGGGTCCGATGAAAAACTGTTTTTT. As protein: CASGQGSDEKLFF.

The chain employs TRBV13 and TRBJ1-1; TRBD1 matches at 7 bases. CDR3 length: 16 amino acids. Germline trimming cut 1 base from V and 3 bases from J; bases unmatched to any gene: 8. Germline CDR1 PRHDT, CDR2 FYEKMQ (reference sequence). The CDR3 DNA reads as TGTGCCAGCAGCTTAGAGTTGAGACAGGGTCACACTGAAGCTTTCTTT. Encoded protein: CASSLELRQGHTEAFF.

This clonotype was counted many times. The V call is TRBV3-1, the J call TRBJ2-1; possible D gene TRBD2, 5 bases. V lost 4 bases and J lost 1, with 17 bases in between. Germline-derived CDR1 and CDR2 are LGHDT and YNNKEL (reference sequence). This CDR3 contains 17 residues. Written as DNA, the CDR3 is TGTGCCAGCAGCCTCGACCGGGGATACCAGTCCTACAATGAGCAGTTCTTC. The encoded protein is CASSLDRGYQSYNEQFF.

This clonotype was found a few times. The chain couples TRBV5-4 to TRBJ2-5, with 13 positions matching TRBD2. Trimming at V came to 6 bases and at J to 9 bases, leaving 14 bases not matched to a gene. CDR3 size: 16 residues. CDR1 and CDR2 (germline): SGHNT, YYREEE (reference sequence). The CDR3 DNA sequence: TGTGCCAGCACCCCTGGGACTAGCGGGACCCTGGTGGCCCAGTACTTC. Translation gives CASTPGTSGTLVAQYF.

This clonotype came up many times. This chain connects TRBV6-1 to TRBJ1-5; the match to TRBD1 covers 7 bases. The V gene end was trimmed by 5 bases and the J gene end by 5 bases; junction bases not matched to a gene: 6. The CDR3 totals 14 residues. Germline V gives CDR1 MNHNS, CDR2 SASEGT. The CDR3 coding sequence is TGTGCCAGCAGTCCGACAGGGAATCATCAGCCCCAGCATTTT. Translating it yields CASSPTGNHQPQHF.

This clonotype was recorded at least ten times. The gene calls are TRBV7-9 and TRBJ1-4; D gene ambiguous. This CDR3 is built from 15 residues. Germline CDR1 SEHNR, CDR2 FQNEAQ (reference sequence). V was shortened by 0 bases and J by 7 bases, with 12 bases between the two germline ends. This CDR3 is CASSLAADGSEKLFF. DNA of the CDR3: TGTGCCAGCAGCTTAGCTGCTGATGGGAGTGAAAAACTGTTTTTT.

The rearrangement uses TRBV12-3 or TRBV12-4 and TRBJ1-1, with unresolved D. The CDR3 contains 15 residues. V lost 5 bases and J lost 0, with 13 bases in between. The CDR3, as DNA: TGTGCCAGCAGTACCGAACGTACTTTGAACACTGAAGCTTTCTTT. It translates to CASSTERTLNTEAFF.

In DNA, the CDR3 is TGCGCCAGCAGCCTCGGGACTTTCGGCGGGGAGCTGTTTTTT. Translated, it gives CASSLGTFGGELFF. The chain uses TRBV5-1 and TRBJ2-2; D might be TRBD2 (6 bases). V lost 4 bases to trimming and J lost 7 bases, with 14 bases between them. The V gene's germline CDR1 is SGHRS and CDR2 YFSETQ. The CDR3 runs 14 residues.